The present T cell receptor (beta chain) was sequenced within a study of cytomegalovirus exposure and HLA in healthy donors. Study-wide background: Clustering assigned about 79% of the approximately 400 genotyped donors to the Caucasian-associated ancestry cluster. Study-level results: The classifier was said to identify cytomegalovirus status with high specificity and sensitivity. When analyzed later, the rates of TCR association showed variation by HLA locus, with DRB1 the most and HLA-C the fewest.

Use of 60 Vbeta and 13 Jbeta primers characterized the PCR. Profiling relied on immunoSEQ multiplex PCR, and the TCRdb table lists in-frame clones only, not all of them. The sample has tens of thousands of clones, 73% seen once. As regards this clone: Antigen unknown.

This TCR derives from a woman aged 40 to 49 in good health and CMV-seropositive. The material sequenced was PBMCs.

In nucleotides, the CDR3 is TGTGCCAGCAGTTACGGACAGGGGGGTACCTACGAGCAGTACTTC. This codes for CASSYGQGGTYEQYF. The rearrangement joins TRBV6-5 to TRBJ2-7, with 10 nucleotides matching TRBD1. CDR1 MNHEY and CDR2 SVGAGI come from the germline V gene. After removal of 2 bases from V and 2 bases from J, the junction contained 3 bases not matched to a gene. The CDR3 contains 15 residues.